This T cell receptor beta chain derives from a study of T cell responses to AZD1222 COVID-19 vaccine. Worth noting for this clone: Its antigen remains unidentified.

Study-wide results and caveats: Vaccine-associated CD4 TCRs ranged over spike, dominating at 160-218 and 743-854. Donors, mostly white British, included more females; clonal diversity was possibly underestimated.

Germline-derived CDR1 and CDR2 are SNHLY and FYNNEI. Trimming at V came to 2 bases and at J to 4 bases, leaving 2 bases not matched to a gene. The CDR3 runs 14 residues. The assay was immunoSEQ multiplex PCR, and TCRdb's table has in-frame clones only and misses some. The sample has about 160,000 clones, 75% to 90% seen once. The rearrangement links TRBV2 to TRBJ2-7; 10 bases fit TRBD2. This clonotype originated in an adult in good health. Sequenced material: peripheral blood, taken on day 0 of AZD1222 vaccination. The CDR3 DNA is TGTGCCAGCAGTGAAAGTAGCGGGGGGTACGAGCAGTACTTC. It yields the protein CASSESSGGYEQYF.